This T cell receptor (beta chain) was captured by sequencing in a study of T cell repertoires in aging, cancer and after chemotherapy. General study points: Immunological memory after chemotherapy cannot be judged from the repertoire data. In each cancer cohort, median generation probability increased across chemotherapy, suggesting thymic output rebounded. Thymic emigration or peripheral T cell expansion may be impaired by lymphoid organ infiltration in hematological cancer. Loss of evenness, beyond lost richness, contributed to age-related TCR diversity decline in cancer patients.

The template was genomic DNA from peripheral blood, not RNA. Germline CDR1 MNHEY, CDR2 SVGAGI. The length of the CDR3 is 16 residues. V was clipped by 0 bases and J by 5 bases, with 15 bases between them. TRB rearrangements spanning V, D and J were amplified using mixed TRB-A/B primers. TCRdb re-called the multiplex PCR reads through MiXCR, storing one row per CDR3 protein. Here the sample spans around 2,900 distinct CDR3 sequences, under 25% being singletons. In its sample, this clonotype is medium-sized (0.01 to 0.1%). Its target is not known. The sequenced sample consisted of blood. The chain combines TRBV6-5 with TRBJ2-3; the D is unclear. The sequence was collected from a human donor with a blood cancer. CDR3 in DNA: TGTGCCAGCAGTTACTCGGTAGCTTCCCCCGGAGATACGCAGTATTTT. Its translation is CASSYSVASPGDTQYF.